One and the same sample provided the 25 T cell receptor beta chains below, sequenced in a study of T cell responses to AZD1222 COVID-19 vaccine. Generated by immunoSEQ multiplex PCR, the TCRdb table keeps only in-frame clones and is missing some. Among 100,000 to 150,000 clones listed, about 89% were seen once. The sequencing used peripheral blood, collected on day 0 of MenACWY control vaccination. The receptor set was obtained from an adult in good health.

The chain couples TRBV5-6 to TRBJ1-2; 7 bases line up with TRBD1. The CDR3 spans 15 residues. Trimming removed 2 bases from V and 4 bases from J; junction bases left unmatched: 8. The germline V gene encodes CDR1 SGHDT and CDR2 YYEEEE. DNA of the CDR3: TGTGCCAGCAGCTTCGGACAGGCTTGGACCTATGGCTACACCTTC. This sequence encodes CASSFGQAWTYGYTF. The whole variable domain, filled in from reference TRBV5-6 and TRBJ1-2, reads DAGVTQSPTHLIKTRGQQVTLRCSPKSGHDTVSWYQQALGQGPQFIFQYYEEEERQRGNFPDRFSGHQFPNYSSELNVNALLLGDSALYLCASSFGQAWTYGYTFGSGTRLTVV.

CDR3 sequence (DNA): TGTGCCAGCAACCCCGGACAGCCTTACAATGAGCAGTTCTTC. This encodes CASNPGQPYNEQFF. This chain links TRBV6-2 or TRBV6-3 with TRBJ2-1; D possibly corresponds to TRBD1 (6 bases). CDR3 size: 14 residues. Trimming took 7 bases from V and 4 from J, leaving 14 bases between them. Looked up from germline, CDR1 is MNHEY and CDR2 is SVGEGT.

The chain combines TRBV6-2 or TRBV6-3 with TRBJ1-3, with 7 bases lining up with TRBD1. The germline V gene has CDR1 MNHEY and CDR2 SVGEGT. V shed 6 bases, J shed 0 bases, and the junction held 8 bases outside the gene matches. This CDR3 has 16 amino acids. The CDR3 region has the DNA TGTGCCAGCAGCCGAATACAGGGGACCTCTGGAAACACCATATATTTT. This gives the protein CASSRIQGTSGNTIYF.

This sequence joins TRBV12-3 or TRBV12-4 and TRBJ1-5; D gene ambiguous. Between the trimmed V and J ends, which lost 5 bases and 6 bases, there was a span of 8 bases. This CDR3 has 12 residues. The CDR3 here is CASSPVGQPQHF. The CDR3, as DNA: TGTGCCAGCAGTCCCGTAGGTCAGCCCCAGCATTTT.

This sequence joins TRBV11-3 and TRBJ2-7; 7 positions agree with TRBD2. From germline, CDR1 is SGHNT and CDR2 YENEEA. The length of the CDR3 is 17 residues. J was trimmed by 0 bases and V by 0 bases; bases with no gene match: 8. CDR3 amino acids: CASSLEPRAGASYEQYF. The CDR3 DNA reads as TGTGCCAGCAGCTTAGAGCCCCGGGCGGGAGCCTCCTACGAGCAGTACTTC.

CDR3 sequence reads: CASSLEGSKSSYNEQFF. The CDR3 DNA follows: TGTGCCAGCAGCTTAGAAGGAAGTAAGAGCTCCTACAATGAGCAGTTCTTC. This chain links TRBV11-3 with TRBJ2-1, with no clear D. The CDR3 has 17 residues. Germline V gene data show CDR1 as SGHNT and CDR2 as YENEEA. V lost 0 bases, J lost 0 bases, and 12 bases lay in between. Supplemented by reference TRBV11-3 and TRBJ2-1, the full variable domain reads EAGVVQSPRYKIIEKKQPVAFWCNPISGHNTLYWYLQNLGQGPELLIRYENEEAVDDSQLPKDRFSAERLKGVDSTLKIQPAELGDSAVYLCASSLEGSKSSYNEQFFGPGTRLTVL.

The gene calls are TRBV7-2 and TRBJ1-2; the D gene is possibly TRBD1 (6 bases). This CDR3 has 14 amino acids. Germline CDR1 is SGHTA and CDR2 is FQGNSA. Trimming took off 4 bases at V and 7 bases at J, with 16 bases between the two ends. CDR3: CASSWVGGARGYTF. CDR3 DNA sequence: TGTGCCAGCAGCTGGGTTGGGGGGGCGCGTGGCTACACCTTC.

The rearrangement links TRBV7-9 to TRBJ2-1; tentatively, D is TRBD1 or TRBD2 (6 bases each). Trimming shortened V by 0 bases and J by 5 bases, and 11 bases separated the two germline ends. Germline CDR1 and CDR2: SEHNR and FQNEAQ (reference sequence). The CDR3 runs 15 residues. CDR3 sequence: CASSLARDTDNEQFF. DNA of the CDR3: TGTGCCAGCAGCTTAGCGCGGGACACGGACAATGAGCAGTTCTTC.

The chain employs TRBV5-1 and TRBJ1-2; D uncertain. CDR3 length: 14 residues. Trimming left V 0 bases short and J 4 bases short, with 10 bases between. The germline V gene encodes CDR1 SGHRS and CDR2 YFSETQ. The CDR3 DNA is TGCGCCAGCAGCTTGGACAGCGCGATCTATGGCTACACCTTC. This gives the protein CASSLDSAIYGYTF.

This chain joins TRBV21-1 and TRBJ1-5. TRBV21-1 is reported as a pseudogene. The CDR3 is made up of 15 amino acids. CDR3 nucleotide sequence: TGTGCCAGCAGCAAAGAGGACGGAAGCAATCAGCCCCAGCATTTT. Encoded protein: CASSKEDGSNQPQHF.

The chain recombines TRBV5-6 with TRBJ1-4, with TRBD1 identical over 7 bases. The CDR3 length is 16 residues. V trimming: 4 bases; J trimming: 8 bases; junction bases outside the gene matches: 14. CDR1 is SGHDT, CDR2 YYEEEE, per germline. Here the CDR3 reads CASSANRDSIAEKLFF. CDR3 coding DNA: TGTGCCAGCAGCGCGAACCGGGACAGCATAGCGGAAAAACTGTTTTTT. Combining the CDR3 with reference TRBV5-6 and TRBJ1-4 gives the whole variable domain DAGVTQSPTHLIKTRGQQVTLRCSPKSGHDTVSWYQQALGQGPQFIFQYYEEEERQRGNFPDRFSGHQFPNYSSELNVNALLLGDSALYLCASSANRDSIAEKLFFGSGTQLSVL.

The genes are TRBV11-3 and TRBJ2-5; TRBD1 is a possible D gene (6 bases). The V end lost 4 bases, the J end lost 1 base, and 10 bases lay between the germline ends. The CDR3 is 14 amino acids. In germline, CDR1 is SGHNT, CDR2 YENEEA. The CDR3 nucleotides are TGTGCCAGCAGCTGGACAGAATCCCAAGAGACCCAGTACTTC. This encodes CASSWTESQETQYF. The variable domain in full, completed from reference TRBV11-3 and TRBJ2-5, reads EAGVVQSPRYKIIEKKQPVAFWCNPISGHNTLYWYLQNLGQGPELLIRYENEEAVDDSQLPKDRFSAERLKGVDSTLKIQPAELGDSAVYLCASSWTESQETQYFGPGTRLLVL.

This clone has just one count. This chain connects TRBV6-5 to TRBJ1-1, with a tentative D call TRBD1 (5 bases). V gave up 2 bases and J gave up 4 bases, with 11 bases separating them. This CDR3 is 14 amino acids long. Per the germline V gene, CDR1 is MNHEY and CDR2 is SVGAGI. The chain's CDR3 is CASSYGGLITEAFF. CDR3 nucleotide sequence: TGTGCCAGCAGTTACGGGGGGTTGATCACTGAAGCTTTCTTT.

The J gene is TRBJ2-1, the V gene TRBV4-2; D is undetermined. Germline CDR1 is LGHNA and CDR2 is YNFKEQ. The CDR3 is 15 amino acids. V dropped 0 bases and J dropped 9 bases, with 15 bases sitting between them. CDR3 DNA sequence: TGTGCCAGCAGCCAAGAATTTGGTGCCAATAGTGAGCAGTTCTTC. It is translated as CASSQEFGANSEQFF.

The J gene is TRBJ1-1, the V gene TRBV5-1, with D possibly being TRBD1 (5 bases). CDR1 is SGHRS, CDR2 YFSETQ, per germline. The CDR3 spans 15 residues. V lost 9 bases and J 0 bases, leaving 18 bases between the germline ends. CDR3 residues: CATTEGTSVNTEAFF. CDR3 DNA: TGCGCCACCACAGAGGGGACCTCTGTGAACACTGAAGCTTTCTTT.

As DNA, the CDR3 is TGCGCCAGCAGCCAAGAAACAGGACAGGGCTCCAACGTCCTGACTTTC. Amino acids: CASSQETGQGSNVLTF. The gene calls are TRBV4-1 and TRBJ2-6, with TRBD1 matching over 8 bases. Germline V gene lookup returns CDR1 MGHRA and CDR2 YSYEKL. The CDR3 length is 16 residues. V shed 0 bases and J 8 bases; nucleotides not matched to a gene: 6.

This sequence joins TRBV9 and TRBJ2-3; 13 positions agree with TRBD2. Germline trimming cut 0 bases from V and 2 bases from J; bases unmatched to any gene: 6. The CDR3 has 18 amino acids. CDR1 and CDR2 (germline): SGDLS, YYNGEE. Written as DNA, the CDR3 is TGTGCCAGCAGCGTAGGCACTAGCGGGAGGGAAACCACAGATACGCAGTATTTT. Its protein is CASSVGTSGRETTDTQYF.

The J gene is TRBJ1-5, the V gene TRBV27; D call uncertain. The CDR3 runs 14 residues. The V gene lost 2 bases and the J gene lost 4 bases, with 9 bases spanning the gap. Looked up from germline, CDR1 is MNHEY and CDR2 is SMNVEV (reference sequence). CDR3: CASSLRVSNQPQHF. DNA for the CDR3: TGTGCCAGCAGTTTAAGAGTCAGTAATCAGCCCCAGCATTTT.

The chain recombines TRBV28 with TRBJ2-7; no firm D call. The CDR3 has 17 amino acids. V dropped 2 bases and J dropped 2 bases, with 19 bases sitting between them. CDR1 is MDHEN and CDR2 is SYDVKM in the germline V gene. The CDR3, as DNA: TGTGCCAGCAGTTTAAACCTCTTCCACCCACCGACCTACGAGCAGTACTTC. It translates to CASSLNLFHPPTYEQYF.

The chain couples TRBV30 to TRBJ1-6; 11 bases map to TRBD1. Trimming cost V 8 bases and J 10 bases; bases outside gene matches: 7. This CDR3 has 13 amino acids. In germline, CDR1 is GTSNPN, CDR2 SVGIG (reference sequence). Here the CDR3 reads CARTGGNGSPLHF. The CDR3 DNA reads as TGTGCCAGGACAGGGGGCAATGGATCACCCCTCCACTTT.

This rearrangement joins TRBV27 to TRBJ1-6; D unresolved. Germline V gene lookup returns CDR1 MNHEY and CDR2 SMNVEV (reference sequence). With 5 bases removed from V and 0 bases from J, the gap between germline ends came to 14 bases. The CDR3 spans 17 residues. CDR3 protein: CASSPAWASSYNSPLHF. The DNA for the CDR3 is TGTGCCAGCAGTCCCGCCTGGGCTAGCTCCTATAATTCACCCCTCCACTTT.

This clone was recorded only once. The V call is TRBV21-1, the J call TRBJ2-5; the D call TRBD1 from the table was never checked on the DNA. TRBV21-1 represents a pseudogene. The CDR3 has 16 amino acids. The CDR3 spells CASSSYQGPSKETQYF. The CDR3 DNA reads as TGTGCCAGCAGCTCATACCAGGGGCCCTCCAAAGAGACCCAGTACTTC.

The chain links TRBV11-1 to TRBJ2-7; TRBD2 matches at 12 bases. The V gene end was trimmed by 1 base and the J gene end by 7 bases; junction bases not matched to a gene: 8. The CDR3 covers 16 residues. Germline V gene lookup returns CDR1 SGHAT and CDR2 FQDESV (reference sequence). CDR3 sequence: CASSLVVTSGSGEQYF. CDR3 nucleotides: TGTGCCAGCAGCTTAGTAGTGACTAGCGGGAGCGGGGAGCAGTACTTC.

The J gene is TRBJ2-2, the V gene TRBV28; the D is unclear. The germline V and J ends were trimmed by 10 bases and 0 bases, with 12 bases remaining between them. The length of the CDR3 is 14 residues. The V gene's germline CDR1 is MDHEN and CDR2 SYDVKM. The CDR3 DNA reads TGTGCCACCCTCCCCCTCGCGAACACCGGGGAGCTGTTTTTT. It yields the protein CATLPLANTGELFF.

This clone was seen just once. The rearrangement links TRBV19 to TRBJ2-1; TRBD1 might be the D (6 bases). CDR3 size: 16 residues. Trimming removed 4 bases from V and 0 bases from J, with 13 bases in between. Germline V gene sequence: CDR1 LNHDA, CDR2 SQIVND (reference sequence). The CDR3 region is CASSTTTGSSYNEQFF. CDR3 DNA: TGTGCCAGTAGTACTACAACAGGGAGCTCCTACAATGAGCAGTTCTTC. The whole variable domain, filled in from reference TRBV19 and TRBJ2-1, reads DGGITQSPKYLFRKEGQNVTLSCEQNLNHDAMYWYRQDPGQGLRLIYYSQIVNDFQKGDIAEGYSVSREKKESFPLTVTSAQKNPTAFYLCASSTTTGSSYNEQFFGPGTRLTVL.